The 4 T cell receptor beta chains below come from one sample, sequenced in a study of blood T cell repertoires in COVID-19. TCRdb's copy holds only in-frame clones and misses some; the assay was immunoSEQ multiplex PCR. This repertoire shows roughly 52,000 clones, approximately 83% found once; its top ten account for approximately 10%. Sequencing used peripheral blood. Source of these receptors: a man older than 75 with COVID-19, enrolled during active disease.

This clone was observed once. The chain combines TRBV5-4 with TRBJ2-2; tentative D call: TRBD1 (6 bases). V shed 0 bases and J shed 1 base, with 7 bases lying between them. The CDR3 loop spans 15 amino acids. The germline V gene has CDR1 SGHNT and CDR2 YYREEE (reference sequence). The CDR3 is CASSLAGVNTGELFF. In DNA, the CDR3 is TGTGCCAGCAGCTTGGCAGGGGTGAACACCGGGGAGCTGTTTTTT.

This rearrangement joins TRBV28 to TRBJ2-1; possible D gene TRBD2, 6 bases. Between the trimmed V and J ends, which lost 1 base and 4 bases, there was a span of 14 bases. Germline V lookup: CDR1 MDHEN, CDR2 SYDVKM. This CDR3 is built from 16 residues. DNA of the CDR3: TGTGCCAGCAGTTTATTGGGGGAAGGAGGGTACAATGAGCAGTTCTTC. This encodes CASSLLGEGGYNEQFF.

This chain connects TRBV6-1 to TRBJ1-1; D gene uncertain. The CDR3 is made up of 14 amino acids. Looked up from germline, CDR1 is MNHNS and CDR2 is SASEGT. V was cut by 2 bases and J by 10 bases, with 17 bases left in between. The CDR3 bases are TGTGCCAGCAGTGAATCTTGGGTCTCGGGAGGAGCTTTCTTT. This translates into CASSESWVSGGAFF.

The genes are TRBV5-4 and TRBJ2-5; TRBD1 might be the D (5 bases). The CDR3 extends over 16 amino acids. In germline, CDR1 is SGHNT, CDR2 YYREEE (reference sequence). V shed 0 bases and J shed 1 base, with 13 bases lying between them. The CDR3 DNA is TGTGCCAGCAGCTTGGGATTAAGAGACAGCCAAGAGACCCAGTACTTC. It is translated as CASSLGLRDSQETQYF.